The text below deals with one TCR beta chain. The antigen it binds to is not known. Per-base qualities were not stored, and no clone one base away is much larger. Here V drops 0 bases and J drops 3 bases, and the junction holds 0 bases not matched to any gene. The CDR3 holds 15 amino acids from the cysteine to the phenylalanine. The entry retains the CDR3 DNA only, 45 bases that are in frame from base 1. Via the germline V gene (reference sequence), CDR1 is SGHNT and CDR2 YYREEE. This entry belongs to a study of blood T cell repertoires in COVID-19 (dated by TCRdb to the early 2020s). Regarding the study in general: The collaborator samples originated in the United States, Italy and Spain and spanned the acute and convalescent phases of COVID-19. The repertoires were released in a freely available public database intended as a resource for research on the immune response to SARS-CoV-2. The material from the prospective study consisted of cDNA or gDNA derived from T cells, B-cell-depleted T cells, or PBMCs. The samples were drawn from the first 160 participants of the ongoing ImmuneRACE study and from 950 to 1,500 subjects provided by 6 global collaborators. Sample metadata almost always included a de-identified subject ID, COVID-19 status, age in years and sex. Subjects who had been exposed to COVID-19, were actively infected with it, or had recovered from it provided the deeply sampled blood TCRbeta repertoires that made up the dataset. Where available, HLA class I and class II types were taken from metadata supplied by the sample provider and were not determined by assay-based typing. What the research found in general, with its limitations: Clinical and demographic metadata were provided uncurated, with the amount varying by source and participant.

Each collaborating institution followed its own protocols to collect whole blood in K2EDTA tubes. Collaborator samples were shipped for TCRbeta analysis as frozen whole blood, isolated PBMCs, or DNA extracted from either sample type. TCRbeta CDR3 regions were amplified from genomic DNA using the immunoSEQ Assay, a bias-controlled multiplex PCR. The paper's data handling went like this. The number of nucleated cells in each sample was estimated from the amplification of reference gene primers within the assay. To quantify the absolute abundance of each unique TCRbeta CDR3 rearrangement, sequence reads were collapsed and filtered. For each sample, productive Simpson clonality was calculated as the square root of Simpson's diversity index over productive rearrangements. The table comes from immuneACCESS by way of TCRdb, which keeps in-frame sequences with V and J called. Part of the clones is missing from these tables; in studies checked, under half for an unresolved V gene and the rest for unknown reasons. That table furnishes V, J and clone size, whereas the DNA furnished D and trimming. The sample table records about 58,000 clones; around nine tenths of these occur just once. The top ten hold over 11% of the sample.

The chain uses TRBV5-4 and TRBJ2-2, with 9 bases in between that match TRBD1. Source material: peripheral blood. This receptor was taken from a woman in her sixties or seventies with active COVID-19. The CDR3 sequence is CASSLGTGDTGELFF. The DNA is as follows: TGTGCCAGCAGCTTGGGGACAGGGGACACCGGGGAGCTGTTTTTT.